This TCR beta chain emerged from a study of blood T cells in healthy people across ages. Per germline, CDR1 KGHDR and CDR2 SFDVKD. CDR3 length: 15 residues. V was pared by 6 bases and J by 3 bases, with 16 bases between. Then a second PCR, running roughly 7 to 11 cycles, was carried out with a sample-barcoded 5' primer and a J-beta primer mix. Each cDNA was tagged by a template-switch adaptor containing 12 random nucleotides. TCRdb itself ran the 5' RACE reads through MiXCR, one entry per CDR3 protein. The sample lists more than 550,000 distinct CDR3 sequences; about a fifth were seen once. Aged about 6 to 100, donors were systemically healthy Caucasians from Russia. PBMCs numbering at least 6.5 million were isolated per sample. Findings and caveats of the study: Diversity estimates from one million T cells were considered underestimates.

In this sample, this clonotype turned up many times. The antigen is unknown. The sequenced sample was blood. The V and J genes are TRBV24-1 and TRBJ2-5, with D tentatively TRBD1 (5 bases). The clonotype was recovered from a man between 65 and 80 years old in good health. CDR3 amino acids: CATSTGIFGEETQYF. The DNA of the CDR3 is TGTGCCACCAGTACAGGCATCTTCGGTGAAGAGACCCAGTACTTC.